This entry describes one T cell receptor beta chain. What it binds is unknown. A UMI-containing oligonucleotide was joined by 3' ligation to the TCR cDNA template. Input was about 1 to 1000 ng of DNase-treated total RNA without cell sorting. CDR1 and CDR2 (germline): SGDLS, YYNGEE. The CDR3 is 15 amino acids. The ends were cut back, 0 bases at V and 0 bases at J, with 7 bases in the middle. These data are taken from a study of naive and memory T cell subsets. Findings of the study overall: Potentially, T cell activation and differentiation skew this RNA-based measurement.

Amplification of ligated cDNA took four PCR rounds with SP2 and nested alpha and beta constant primers. Alpha and beta constant region primers primed reverse transcription for blood and skin samples. One entry per CDR3 protein, called by TCRdb with MiXCR from the 5' RACE reads. The table records 30,000 or so distinct CDR3 sequences, 16% of them present only once. This TCR came from a female donor in good health. This rearrangement joins TRBV9 to TRBJ1-5, with unresolved D. This chain's CDR3 is CASSVDAYSNQPQHF. The CDR3 DNA reads as TGTGCCAGCAGCGTAGATGCTTATAGCAATCAGCCCCAGCATTTT.